Shown below are 8 T cell receptor beta chains from a single sample sequenced in a study of blood T cell repertoires in COVID-19. The data were produced by immunoSEQ multiplex PCR, yet TCRdb's version contains in-frame clones alone and is incomplete. The sample lists about 320,000 clones; 90% to 95% were seen once. Sequenced: PBMCs or T cells enriched from blood (not recorded which). These receptor sequences come from a woman in her twenties or thirties who had been exposed to COVID-19.

The V gene is TRBV27, the J gene TRBJ1-1, with 10 positions matching TRBD1. V dropped 4 bases and J dropped 4; count of bases not matched to a gene: 9. This CDR3 is 16 amino acids long. The germline gives CDR1 MNHEY, CDR2 SMNVEV (reference sequence). CDR3 in amino acids: CASSSPRTGGRTEAFF. Written as DNA, the CDR3 is TGTGCCAGCAGTTCCCCCCGGACAGGGGGGCGCACTGAAGCTTTCTTT.

The chain links TRBV6-6 to TRBJ1-2; 7 positions match TRBD1. In germline, CDR1 is MNHNY, CDR2 SVGAGI (reference sequence). V dropped 4 bases and J dropped 3; count of bases not matched to a gene: 2. The CDR3 sequence is 13 residues long. This CDR3 is CASSFDRDYGYTF. In DNA form, the CDR3 reads TGTGCCAGCAGTTTTGACAGGGACTATGGCTACACCTTC.

The chain has TRBV5-1 and TRBJ1-1, with a tentative D call TRBD1 (6 bases). V was shortened by 4 bases and J by 3 bases, with 13 bases between the two germline ends. The CDR3 consists of 14 residues. Germline CDR1 SGHRS, CDR2 YFSETQ. The CDR3 region is CASSGFGQYTEAFF. CDR3 in DNA: TGCGCCAGCAGCGGATTCGGACAGTACACTGAAGCTTTCTTT.

This clone was counted only a few times. The rearrangement links TRBV7-8 to TRBJ1-3, with D unresolved. Germline V lookup: CDR1 SGHVS, CDR2 FQNEAQ. V gave up 0 bases and J gave up 0 bases, with 9 bases separating them. CDR3 length: 16 residues. CDR3 nucleotide sequence: TGTGCCAGCAGCTTAGCTAGCGGCTACTCTGGAAACACCATATATTTT. Translation gives CASSLASGYSGNTIYF. The entire variable domain, with the rest obtained from reference TRBV7-8 and TRBJ1-3, is as follows: GAGVSQSPRYKVAKRGQDVALRCDPISGHVSLFWYQQALGQGPEFLTYFQNEAQLDKSGLPSDRFFAERPEGSVSTLKIQRTQQEDSAVYLCASSLASGYSGNTIYFGEGSWLTVV.

The rearrangement links TRBV5-1 to TRBJ1-2, with TRBD1 identical over 12 bases. V was pared by 0 bases and J by 8 bases, with 8 bases of the junction left unmatched. Germline V gene lookup returns CDR1 SGHRS and CDR2 YFSETQ. There are 16 residues in the CDR3. CDR3 residues: CASSLDPGTGGAGYTF. CDR3 DNA: TGCGCCAGCAGCTTGGACCCCGGGACAGGGGGCGCCGGCTACACCTTC.

V is TRBV7-9 and J is TRBJ2-3, with 8 positions matching TRBD1. Trimming removed 5 bases from V and 2 bases from J; junction bases left unmatched: 9. The CDR3 runs to 16 residues. Germline CDR1 SEHNR, CDR2 FQNEAQ (reference sequence). The CDR3 coding sequence is TGTGCCAGCAGCGCACTTCAGGGGGCGGTCACAGATACGCAGTATTTT. Residues: CASSALQGAVTDTQYF.

The CDR3 loop is CASSYGPGQVSYEQYF. The CDR3 DNA reads as TGTGCCAGCAGTTATGGACCGGGACAGGTGTCCTACGAGCAGTACTTC. This rearrangement joins TRBV6-2 or TRBV6-3 to TRBJ2-7; TRBD1 matches at 8 bases. This CDR3 region has 16 residues. The V segment lost 3 bases and the J segment 1 base; nucleotides outside the gene matches: 8. Germline CDR1 and CDR2: MNHEY and SVGEGT.

This clone appeared a single time. This chain links TRBV7-9 with TRBJ2-1; tentative D call: TRBD1 (6 bases). The germline V gene has CDR1 SEHNR and CDR2 FQNEAQ (reference sequence). V was shortened by 1 base and J by 0 bases, with 10 bases between the two germline ends. This CDR3 region has 16 residues. The CDR3, as DNA: TGTGCCAGCAGCTTAGTACAGGGTCTCTCCTACAATGAGCAGTTCTTC. This codes for CASSLVQGLSYNEQFF.